This T cell receptor beta chain was observed in a study of siplizumab effects on memory and regulatory T cells. Study outcomes and limitations: Treg-derived clones made up an average of 68.8% of mappable alloreactive CD4+ clones with siplizumab and approximately 30% in controls. Proliferating clones, CD4+ or CD8+, lacked an assignable naive or memory phenotype in roughly 80-95% of cases. Siplizumab, the agent tested, significantly reduced alloreactive sequences traceable to unstimulated CD4+ memory cells.

Germline CDR1 MNHEY, CDR2 SVGAGI. The V and J ends lost 1 base and 5 bases, in that order; junction bases with no gene match: 6. The CDR3 contains 15 residues. Sequencing was performed with immunoSEQ multiplex PCR; in TCRdb, only in-frame clones are kept and a portion is missing. The sample consists of over 95,000 clones, about 94% of them appearing once. Concerning this clone: What it binds is not known.

The source of this sequence is a human donor in good health. The chain uses TRBV6-5 and TRBJ1-1, with 8 bases fitting TRBD1. Material for sequencing was non-Treg CD4+ T cells sorted from blood. CDR3 sequence (DNA): TGTGCCAGCAGTTACTTTTTTCGACAGGGGACTGAAGCTTTCTTT. Translating it yields CASSYFFRQGTEAFF.